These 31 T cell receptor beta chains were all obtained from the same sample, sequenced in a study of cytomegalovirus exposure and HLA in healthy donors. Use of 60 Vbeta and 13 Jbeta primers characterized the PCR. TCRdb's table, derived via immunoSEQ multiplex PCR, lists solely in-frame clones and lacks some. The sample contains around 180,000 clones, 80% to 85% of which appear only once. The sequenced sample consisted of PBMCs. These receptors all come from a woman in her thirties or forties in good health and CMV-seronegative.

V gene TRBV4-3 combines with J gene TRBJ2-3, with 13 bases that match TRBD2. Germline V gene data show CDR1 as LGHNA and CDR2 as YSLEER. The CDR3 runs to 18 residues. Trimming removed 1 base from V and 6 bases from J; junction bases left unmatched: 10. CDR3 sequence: CASSQGDELAGGPDTQYF. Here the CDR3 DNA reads TGCGCCAGCAGCCAAGGGGACGAACTAGCGGGAGGGCCCGATACGCAGTATTTT.

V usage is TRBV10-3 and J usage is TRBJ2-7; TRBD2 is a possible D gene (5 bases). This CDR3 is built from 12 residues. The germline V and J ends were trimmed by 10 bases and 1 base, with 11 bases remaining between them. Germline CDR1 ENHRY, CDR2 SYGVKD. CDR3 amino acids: CATAGSSYEQYF. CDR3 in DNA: TGTGCCACCGCGGGCAGTTCCTACGAGCAGTACTTC.

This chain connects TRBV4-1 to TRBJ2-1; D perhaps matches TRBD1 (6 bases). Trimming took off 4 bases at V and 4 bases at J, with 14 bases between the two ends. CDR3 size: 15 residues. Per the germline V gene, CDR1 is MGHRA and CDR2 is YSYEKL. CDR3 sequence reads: CASSRPGTLYNEQFF. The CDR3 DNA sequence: TGCGCCAGCAGCCGACCCGGGACACTTTACAATGAGCAGTTCTTC.

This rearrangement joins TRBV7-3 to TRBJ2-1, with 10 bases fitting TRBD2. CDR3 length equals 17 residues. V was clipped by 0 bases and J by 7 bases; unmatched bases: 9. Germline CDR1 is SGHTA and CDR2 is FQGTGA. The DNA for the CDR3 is TGTGCCAGCAGCTTAACTGGTTCTAGCGGGAGTGATAATGAGCAGTTCTTC. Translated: CASSLTGSSGSDNEQFF. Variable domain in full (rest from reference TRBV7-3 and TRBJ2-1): GAGVSQTPSNKVTEKGKYVELRCDPISGHTALYWYRQSLGQGPEFLIYFQGTGAADDSGLPNDRFFAVRPEGSVSTLKIQRTERGDSAVYLCASSLTGSSGSDNEQFFGPGTRLTVL.

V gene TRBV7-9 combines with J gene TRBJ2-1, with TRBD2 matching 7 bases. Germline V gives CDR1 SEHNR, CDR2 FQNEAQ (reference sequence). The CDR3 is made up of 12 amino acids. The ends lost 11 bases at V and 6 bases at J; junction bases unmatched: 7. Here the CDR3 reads CALGGRGNEQFF. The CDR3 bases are TGTGCCCTCGGGGGGAGAGGCAATGAGCAGTTCTTC.

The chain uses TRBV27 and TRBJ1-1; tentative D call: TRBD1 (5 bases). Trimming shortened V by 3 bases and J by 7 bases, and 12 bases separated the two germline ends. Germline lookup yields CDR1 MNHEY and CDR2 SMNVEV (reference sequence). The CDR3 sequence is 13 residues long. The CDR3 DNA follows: TGTGCCAGCAGTTTTAATCACCAGGGTGAAGCTTTCTTT. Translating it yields CASSFNHQGEAFF.

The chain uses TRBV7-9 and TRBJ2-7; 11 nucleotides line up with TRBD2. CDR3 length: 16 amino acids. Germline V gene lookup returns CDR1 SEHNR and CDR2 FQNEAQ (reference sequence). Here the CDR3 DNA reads TGTTCCAGCAGCCCTGTCACTAGCGGGAGAGGGAGCGAGCAGTACGTC. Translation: CSSSPVTSGRGSEQYV.

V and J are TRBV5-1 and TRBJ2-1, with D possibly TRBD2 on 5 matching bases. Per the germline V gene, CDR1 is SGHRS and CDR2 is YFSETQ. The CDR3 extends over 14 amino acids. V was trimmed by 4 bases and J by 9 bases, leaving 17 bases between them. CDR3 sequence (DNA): TGCGCCAGCAGCCCAAGTCTAAGTGGGAGTGAGCAGTTCTTC. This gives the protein CASSPSLSGSEQFF.

The CDR3 loop reads CASSSRHSSYNEQFF. CDR3 DNA: TGTGCCAGCAGCTCCCGCCATAGCTCCTACAATGAGCAGTTCTTC. The chain couples TRBV7-8 to TRBJ2-1; no reliable D call. Trimming cost V 4 bases and J 0 bases, with 10 bases left between them. Germline V gene lookup returns CDR1 SGHVS and CDR2 FQNEAQ. The CDR3 runs 15 residues.

CDR3 amino acids: CAWSVPSGRLNEQFF. The CDR3 DNA follows: TGTGCCTGGAGTGTACCCAGCGGGAGATTGAATGAGCAGTTCTTC. V usage is TRBV30 and J usage is TRBJ2-1; 8 nucleotides match TRBD2. The CDR3 runs to 15 residues. Losses at the gene ends were 0 bases for V and 7 bases for J; bases not matched to a gene: 8. In germline, CDR1 is GTSNPN, CDR2 SVGIG (reference sequence).

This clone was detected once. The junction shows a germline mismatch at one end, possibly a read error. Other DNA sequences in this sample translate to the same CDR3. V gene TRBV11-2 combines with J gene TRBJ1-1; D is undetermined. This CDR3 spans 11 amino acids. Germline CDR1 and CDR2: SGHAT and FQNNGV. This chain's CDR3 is CASSLSTEAFF. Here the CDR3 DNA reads TGTGCCAGCAGCTTGAGCACTGAGGCTTTCTTT.

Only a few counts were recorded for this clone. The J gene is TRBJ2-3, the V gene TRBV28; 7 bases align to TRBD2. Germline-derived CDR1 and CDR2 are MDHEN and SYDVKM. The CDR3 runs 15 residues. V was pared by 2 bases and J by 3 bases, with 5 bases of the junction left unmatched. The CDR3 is CASSLTAGETDTQYF. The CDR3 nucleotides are TGTGCCAGCAGTTTAACGGCGGGAGAAACAGATACGCAGTATTTT.

The CDR3, as DNA: TGTGCCAGCAGTTACCCCCTTCGACTAGTAGAGACCCAGTACTTC. This gives the protein CASSYPLRLVETQYF. J is TRBJ2-5 and V is TRBV6-5, with D maybe TRBD2 (6 bases). Germline loops: CDR1 MNHEY, CDR2 SVGAGI. V was pared by 2 bases and J by 4 bases, with 14 bases between. The CDR3 covers 15 residues.

The DNA of the CDR3 is TGTGCCAGCAGTCTCGGGGGGCCACAAGAGACCCAGTACTTC. As protein: CASSLGGPQETQYF. The rearrangement uses TRBV28 and TRBJ2-5, with a possible D match to TRBD2 (7 bases). CDR1 and CDR2 from the germline V gene are MDHEN and SYDVKM. V was clipped by 5 bases and J by 2 bases, with 12 bases between them. The CDR3 spans 14 residues. Looking up the rest from reference TRBV28 and TRBJ2-5 gives the full variable domain: DVKVTQSSRYLVKRTGEKVFLECVQDMDHENMFWYRQDPGLGLRLIYFSYDVKMKEKGDIPEGYSVSREKKERFSLILESASTNQTSMYLCASSLGGPQETQYFGPGTRLLVL.

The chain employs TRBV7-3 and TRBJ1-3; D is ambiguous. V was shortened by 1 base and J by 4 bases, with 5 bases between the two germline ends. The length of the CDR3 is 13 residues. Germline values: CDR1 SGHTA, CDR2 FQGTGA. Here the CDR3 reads CASSLNIGNTIYF. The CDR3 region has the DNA TGTGCCAGCAGCTTAAACATAGGAAACACCATATATTTT.

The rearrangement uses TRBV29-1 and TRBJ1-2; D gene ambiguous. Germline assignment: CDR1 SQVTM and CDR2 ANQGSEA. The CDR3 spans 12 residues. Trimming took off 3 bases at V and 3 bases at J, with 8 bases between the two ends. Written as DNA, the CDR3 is TGCAGCGTTGACATACACGACTATGGCTACACCTTC. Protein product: CSVDIHDYGYTF.

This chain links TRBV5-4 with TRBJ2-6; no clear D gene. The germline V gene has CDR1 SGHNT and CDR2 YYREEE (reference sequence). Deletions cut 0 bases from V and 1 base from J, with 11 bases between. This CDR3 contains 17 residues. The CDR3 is CASSLGAGLSGANVLTF. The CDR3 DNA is TGTGCCAGCAGCTTGGGGGCTGGCCTGTCTGGGGCCAACGTCCTGACTTTC.

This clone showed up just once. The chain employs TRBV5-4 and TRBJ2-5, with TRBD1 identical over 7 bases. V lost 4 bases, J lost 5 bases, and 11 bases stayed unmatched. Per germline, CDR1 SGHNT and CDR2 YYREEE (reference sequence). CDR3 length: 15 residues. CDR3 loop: CASSLKTGSEETQYF. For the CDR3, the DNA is TGTGCCAGCAGCCTAAAGACAGGGTCGGAGGAGACCCAGTACTTC.

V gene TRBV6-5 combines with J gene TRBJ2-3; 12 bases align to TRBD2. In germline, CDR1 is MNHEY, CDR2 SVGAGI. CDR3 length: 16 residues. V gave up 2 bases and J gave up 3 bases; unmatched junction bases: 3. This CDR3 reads CASSYGLAGTTDTQYF. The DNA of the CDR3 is TGTGCCAGCAGTTACGGACTAGCGGGAACTACAGATACGCAGTATTTT.

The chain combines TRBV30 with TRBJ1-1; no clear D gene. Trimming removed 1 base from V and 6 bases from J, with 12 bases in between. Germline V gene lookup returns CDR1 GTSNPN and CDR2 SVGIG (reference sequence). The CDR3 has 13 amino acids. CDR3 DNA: TGTGCCTGGAGTGCTCTGCGGTTTGCTGAAGCTTTCTTT. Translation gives CAWSALRFAEAFF.

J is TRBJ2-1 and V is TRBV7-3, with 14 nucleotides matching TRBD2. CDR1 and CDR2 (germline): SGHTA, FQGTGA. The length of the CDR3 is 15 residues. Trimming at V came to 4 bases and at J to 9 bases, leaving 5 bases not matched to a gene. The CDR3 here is CASSSGLAGVSEQFF. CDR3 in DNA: TGTGCCAGCAGCTCGGGACTAGCGGGAGTAAGTGAGCAGTTCTTC.

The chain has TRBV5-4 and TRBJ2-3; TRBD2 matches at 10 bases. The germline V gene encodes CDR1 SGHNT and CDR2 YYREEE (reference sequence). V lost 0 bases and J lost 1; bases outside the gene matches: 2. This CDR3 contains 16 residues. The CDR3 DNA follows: TGTGCCAGCAGCTTGGCCGGGACTAGCGGCACAGATACGCAGTATTTT. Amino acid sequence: CASSLAGTSGTDTQYF. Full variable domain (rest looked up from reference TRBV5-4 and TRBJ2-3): ETGVTQSPTHLIKTRGQQVTLRCSSQSGHNTVSWYQQALGQGPQFIFQYYREEENGRGNFPPRFSGLQFPNYSSELNVNALELDDSALYLCASSLAGTSGTDTQYFGPGTRLTVL.

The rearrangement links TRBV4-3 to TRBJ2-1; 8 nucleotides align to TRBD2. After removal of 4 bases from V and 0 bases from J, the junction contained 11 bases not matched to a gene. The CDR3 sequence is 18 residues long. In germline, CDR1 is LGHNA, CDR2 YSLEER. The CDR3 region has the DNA TGCGCCAGCAGCCCGGGCTCGGGAGGGCGGAGCTCCTACAATGAGCAGTTCTTC. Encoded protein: CASSPGSGGRSSYNEQFF.

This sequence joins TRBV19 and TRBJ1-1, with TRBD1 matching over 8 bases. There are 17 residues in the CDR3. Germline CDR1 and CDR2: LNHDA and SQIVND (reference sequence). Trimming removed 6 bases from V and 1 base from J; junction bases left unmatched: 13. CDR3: CASRKDREGPENTEAFF. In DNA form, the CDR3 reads TGTGCCAGTAGGAAGGACAGGGAGGGCCCGGAGAACACTGAAGCTTTCTTT. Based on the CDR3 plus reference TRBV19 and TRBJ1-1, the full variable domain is DGGITQSPKYLFRKEGQNVTLSCEQNLNHDAMYWYRQDPGQGLRLIYYSQIVNDFQKGDIAEGYSVSREKKESFPLTVTSAQKNPTAFYLCASRKDREGPENTEAFFGQGTRLTVV.

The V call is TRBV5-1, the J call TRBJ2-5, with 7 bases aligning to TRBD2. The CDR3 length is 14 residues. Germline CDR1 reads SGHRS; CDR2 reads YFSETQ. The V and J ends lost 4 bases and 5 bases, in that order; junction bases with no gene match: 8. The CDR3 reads CASSAGEIRETQYF. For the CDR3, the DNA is TGCGCCAGCAGCGCGGGGGAGATTCGGGAGACCCAGTACTTC.

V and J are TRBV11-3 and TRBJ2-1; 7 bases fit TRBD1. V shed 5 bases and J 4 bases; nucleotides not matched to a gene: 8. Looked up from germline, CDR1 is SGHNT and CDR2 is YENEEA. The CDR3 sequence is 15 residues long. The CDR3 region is CASSVTGVGYNEQFF. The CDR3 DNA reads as TGTGCCAGCAGCGTAACAGGGGTTGGGTACAATGAGCAGTTCTTC.

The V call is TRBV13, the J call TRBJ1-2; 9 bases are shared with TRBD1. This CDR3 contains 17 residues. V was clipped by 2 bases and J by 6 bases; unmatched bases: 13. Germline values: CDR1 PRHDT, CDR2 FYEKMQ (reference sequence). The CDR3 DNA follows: TGTGCCAGCAGCTTACCGACCGGGACAGGGTCGGTGAATGGCTACACCTTC. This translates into CASSLPTGTGSVNGYTF.

The CDR3 loop is CASSLGLGEFTDTQYF. The CDR3 DNA reads as TGTGCCAGCAGCTTAGGTTTAGGGGAATTCACAGATACGCAGTATTTT. The chain combines TRBV7-3 with TRBJ2-3; D might be TRBD1 (5 bases). This CDR3 is 16 amino acids long. CDR1 SGHTA and CDR2 FQGTGA come from the germline V gene. The V end was cut by 2 bases, the J end by 2 bases, with 14 bases between.

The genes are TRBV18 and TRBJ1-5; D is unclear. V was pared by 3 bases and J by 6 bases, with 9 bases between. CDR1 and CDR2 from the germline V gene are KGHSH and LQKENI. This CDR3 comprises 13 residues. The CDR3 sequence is CASSPFPLQPQHF. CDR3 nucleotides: TGTGCCAGCTCACCTTTCCCCCTTCAGCCCCAGCATTTT. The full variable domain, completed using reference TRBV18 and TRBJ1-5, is NAGVMQNPRHLVRRRGQEARLRCSPMKGHSHVYWYRQLPEEGLKFMVYLQKENIIDESGMPKERFSAEFPKEGPSILRIQQVVRGDSAAYFCASSPFPLQPQHFGDGTRLSIL.

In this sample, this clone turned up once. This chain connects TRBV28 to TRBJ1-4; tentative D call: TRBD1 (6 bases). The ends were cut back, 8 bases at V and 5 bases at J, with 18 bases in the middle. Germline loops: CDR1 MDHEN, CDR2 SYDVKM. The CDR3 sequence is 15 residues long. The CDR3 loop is CASLSIGTRNEKLFF. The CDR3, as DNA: TGTGCCAGCTTGAGTATCGGGACAAGGAATGAAAAACTGTTTTTT.

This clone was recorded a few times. CDR3 protein: CASRTDRSNSPLHF. CDR3 DNA: TGTGCCAGCAGGACGGACAGGAGCAATTCACCCCTCCACTTT. This chain joins TRBV27 and TRBJ1-6; TRBD1 matches at 7 bases. V was clipped by 6 bases and J by 7 bases; unmatched bases: 6. The CDR3 contains 14 residues. Germline lookup yields CDR1 MNHEY and CDR2 SMNVEV (reference sequence).